This passage covers 21 T cell receptor beta chains from one sample sequenced in a study of CD8 T cells in Susac syndrome. With random hexamers, roughly 0.45 to 1 ug RNA was reverse transcribed. TCRdb ran MiXCR on the immunoSEQ multiplex PCR reads and lists one entry per CDR3 protein. In the table there are around 130,000 distinct CDR3 sequences, around 85% of which are singletons. The specimen sequenced was CD8+ T cells from PBMCs. Receptors originate from a human donor with multiple sclerosis.

The chain combines TRBV29-1 with TRBJ1-2; possibly TRBD1 for D (5 bases). There are 15 residues in the CDR3. Germline loops: CDR1 SQVTM, CDR2 ANQGSEA. V was clipped by 0 bases and J by 2 bases, with 13 bases between them. The CDR3 loop reads CSVEDRREINYGYTF. The CDR3 DNA reads as TGCAGCGTTGAAGACCGCAGGGAGATCAACTATGGCTACACCTTC.

The rearrangement joins TRBV6-5 to TRBJ2-2; no clear D. Germline CDR1 and CDR2: MNHEY and SVGAGI. Trimming took off 7 bases at V and 0 bases at J, with 3 bases between the two ends. CDR3 length: 12 amino acids. The CDR3 loop reads CASTANTGELFF. As DNA, the CDR3 is TGTGCCAGCACAGCGAACACCGGGGAGCTGTTTTTT.

This clonotype was recorded a few times. The rearrangement uses TRBV20-1 and TRBJ2-7; D gene uncertain. Trimming shortened V by 0 bases and J by 1 base, and 7 bases separated the two germline ends. Germline V lookup: CDR1 DFQATT, CDR2 SNEGSKA (reference sequence). This CDR3 is 13 amino acids long. The CDR3, as DNA: TGCAGTGCTAGAGATCCGACTTCCTACGAGCAGTACTTC. This encodes CSARDPTSYEQYF.

The J gene is TRBJ2-6, the V gene TRBV2; D uncertain. With 4 bases removed from V and 1 base from J, the gap between germline ends came to 5 bases. The CDR3 totals 14 residues. The germline V gene has CDR1 SNHLY and CDR2 FYNNEI. The CDR3 sequence: CASSGLSGANVLTF. The CDR3 DNA sequence: TGTGCCAGCAGTGGGCTTTCTGGGGCCAACGTCCTGACTTTC.

V and J are TRBV19 and TRBJ1-5; 11 bases map to TRBD1. CDR1 and CDR2 from the germline V gene are LNHDA and SQIVND (reference sequence). V lost 3 bases and J lost 8; bases outside the gene matches: 9. The CDR3 sequence is 16 residues long. CDR3 protein: CASSIFGQGASKPQHF. As DNA, the CDR3 is TGTGCCAGTAGTATTTTCGGACAGGGGGCATCGAAGCCCCAGCATTTT.

The CDR3 reads CASSQAIQRSMNTEAFF. In nucleotides, the CDR3 is TGTGCCAGCAGCCAAGCCATCCAGAGGTCGATGAACACTGAAGCTTTCTTT. The gene calls are TRBV4-2 and TRBJ1-1; D remains ambiguous. Germline V gene sequence: CDR1 LGHNA, CDR2 YNFKEQ. V was clipped by 1 base and J by 0 bases, with 15 bases between them. The CDR3 totals 17 residues.

The chain joins TRBV5-6 to TRBJ1-1, with 10 bases identical to TRBD1. CDR1 and CDR2 (germline): SGHDT, YYEEEE. The CDR3 has 16 amino acids. The trim removed 0 bases at V and 4 bases at J, leaving 6 bases unmatched. The DNA of the CDR3 is TGTGCCAGCAGCTTGGTCCGGGACAGGGGTTCCACTGAAGCTTTCTTT. Its protein is CASSLVRDRGSTEAFF.

V gene TRBV28 combines with J gene TRBJ2-7; D remains ambiguous. There are 15 residues in the CDR3. Germline V gene sequence: CDR1 MDHEN, CDR2 SYDVKM. The V end was cut by 2 bases, the J end by 4 bases, with 15 bases between. CDR3 amino acids: CASSLAQSQIYEQYF. The CDR3 region has the DNA TGTGCCAGCAGTTTAGCCCAGAGCCAGATATACGAGCAGTACTTC.

This clonotype was found once. V and J are TRBV12-3 or TRBV12-4 and TRBJ1-4; a weak D match, TRBD1 (6 bases). CDR3 size: 14 residues. V was shortened by 3 bases and J by 6 bases, with 11 bases between the two germline ends. The CDR3 region has the DNA TGTGCCAGCAGTTTGGACAGCCCTTATGAAAAACTGTTTTTT. Protein sequence: CASSLDSPYEKLFF.

The chain links TRBV19 to TRBJ2-1, with 11 nucleotides matching TRBD2. The CDR3 spans 15 residues. The germline CDR1 and CDR2 sequences are LNHDA and SQIVND (reference sequence). J was trimmed by 2 bases and V by 10 bases; bases with no gene match: 7. In DNA form, the CDR3 reads TGTGCCACAACTAGCGGGAGACGACCCTACAATGAGCAGTTCTTC. The encoded protein is CATTSGRRPYNEQFF.

The chain employs TRBV5-1 and TRBJ2-7, with 9 bases identical to TRBD1. The ends lost 0 bases at V and 3 bases at J; junction bases unmatched: 1. Germline values: CDR1 SGHRS, CDR2 YFSETQ. There are 14 residues in the CDR3. DNA for the CDR3: TGCGCCAGCAGCTTGGGGGGACAGGGCTACGAGCAGTACGTC. Its protein is CASSLGGQGYEQYV.

J is TRBJ1-1 and V is TRBV7-8, with D unresolved. Trimming stripped 5 bases from V and 2 bases from J, with 12 bases between. This CDR3 region has 14 residues. The germline gives CDR1 SGHVS, CDR2 FQNEAQ. The CDR3 DNA follows: TGTGCCAGCAGCGGGGATTCGGGTAACACTGAAGCTTTCTTT. Protein sequence: CASSGDSGNTEAFF.

The chain employs TRBV11-2 and TRBJ1-3, with D unresolved. The CDR3 spans 15 residues. From germline, CDR1 is SGHAT and CDR2 FQNNGV. The V and J ends lost 4 bases and 3 bases respectively, with 13 bases between them. Written as DNA, the CDR3 is TGTGCCAGCAGCTCCCTGACGCGCCTTGGAAACACCATATATTTT. This sequence encodes CASSSLTRLGNTIYF.

This chain connects TRBV28 to TRBJ2-7, with TRBD1 matching 8 bases. CDR1 MDHEN and CDR2 SYDVKM come from the germline V gene. The CDR3 loop spans 15 amino acids. The junction had 8 bases not matched to a gene; V was cut back by 5 bases and J by 2 bases. In DNA, the CDR3 is TGTGCCAGCAGTCTCCGGACAGGGTTCCCCTACGAGCAGTACTTC. Residues: CASSLRTGFPYEQYF.

The rearrangement links TRBV20-1 to TRBJ2-3; no firm D call. V was trimmed by 0 bases and J by 0 bases, leaving 10 bases between them. Germline V gene sequence: CDR1 DFQATT, CDR2 SNEGSKA (reference sequence). The CDR3 loop spans 15 amino acids. As DNA, the CDR3 is TGCAGTGCTAGAGATGTGGCTCCTAGCACAGATACGCAGTATTTT. Translated, it gives CSARDVAPSTDTQYF.

CDR3 region: CASSLIGEGDTEAFF. The DNA for the CDR3 is TGTGCCAGCAGCTTAATAGGGGAGGGGGACACTGAAGCTTTCTTT. The chain combines TRBV7-9 with TRBJ1-1, with D perhaps matching TRBD1 (6 bases). The CDR3 contains 15 residues. The germline V and J ends were trimmed by 2 bases and 3 bases, with 13 bases remaining between them. Germline V gene lookup returns CDR1 SEHNR and CDR2 FQNEAQ (reference sequence).

The rearrangement joins TRBV2 to TRBJ2-7; 11 nucleotides line up with TRBD2. The germline CDR1 and CDR2 sequences are SNHLY and FYNNEI. Trimming at V came to 8 bases and at J to 3 bases, leaving 0 bases not matched to a gene. The CDR3 extends over 12 amino acids. CDR3 DNA sequence: TGTGCCAGCCTAGCGGGGGGCTACGAGCAGTACTTC. Residues: CASLAGGYEQYF.

V is TRBV5-1 and J is TRBJ1-1, with D hard to call. The CDR3 consists of 14 residues. V shed 1 base and J shed 0 bases, with 7 bases lying between them. In germline, CDR1 is SGHRS, CDR2 YFSETQ. This chain's CDR3 is CASSLYGVNTEAFF. The CDR3, as DNA: TGCGCCAGCAGCTTGTACGGGGTGAACACTGAAGCTTTCTTT.

The genes are TRBV4-1 and TRBJ1-1; D gene unclear. Germline V gene sequence: CDR1 MGHRA, CDR2 YSYEKL. Trimming took 1 base from V and 7 from J, leaving 10 bases between them. The CDR3 runs 13 residues. The CDR3 region has the DNA TGCGCCAGCAGCCAAGGGTTCGCCAGTGAAGCTTTCTTT. It codes for CASSQGFASEAFF.

V usage is TRBV28 and J usage is TRBJ1-5; D is perhaps TRBD1 (6 bases). In germline, CDR1 is MDHEN, CDR2 SYDVKM. The CDR3 is 15 residues long. V was shortened by 6 bases and J by 7 bases, with 19 bases between the two germline ends. Here the CDR3 reads CASRTQTGPYQPQHF. DNA of the CDR3: TGTGCCAGCAGGACCCAGACAGGTCCTTACCAGCCCCAGCATTTT.

CDR3 residues: CASTGADLQETQYF. CDR3 DNA: TGTGCCAGCACTGGAGCGGACCTTCAAGAGACCCAGTACTTC. This rearrangement joins TRBV2 to TRBJ2-5, with D possibly being TRBD2 (5 bases). CDR1 is SNHLY and CDR2 is FYNNEI in the germline V gene. V lost 7 bases to trimming and J lost 2 bases, with 14 bases between them. The CDR3 runs to 14 residues.